Sequencing of this T cell receptor beta chain was carried out in a study of cytomegalovirus exposure and HLA in healthy donors. Study details: Earlier, some 180 million T cells were analyzed, and over 95 million unique TCR beta sequences were found among them.

The germline gives CDR1 MGHRA, CDR2 YSYEKL. This CDR3 contains 15 residues. The V and J ends lost 6 bases and 5 bases respectively, with 16 bases between them. PCR was performed using 60 Vbeta and 13 Jbeta primers. Generated by immunoSEQ multiplex PCR, the TCRdb table keeps only in-frame clones and is missing some. Of roughly 200,000 clones listed, approximately 81% are singletons. There were likely unrecorded immune exposures, though donors were nominally healthy when sampled. The rearrangement links TRBV4-1 to TRBJ1-4, with a tentative D call TRBD1 (6 bases). The sequence was obtained from a young man in good health and CMV-seronegative. The sequencing input was PBMCs. The CDR3 bases are TGCGCCAGCAGTCTCAACAGGGCGGAGAATGAAAAACTGTTTTTT. It is translated as CASSLNRAENEKLFF.